The 32 T cell receptor beta chains given below trace back to one sample, sequenced in a study of T-cell reconstitution after alpha-beta-depleted transplantation in children. The library targeted TCRbeta and was prepared with unique molecular identifiers. MiXCR was run by TCRdb on the PCR reads, yielding one entry per CDR3 protein. The repertoire includes about a million distinct CDR3 sequences, about 31% of them detected once, and approximately 30% sits in the top ten. Sequencing was performed on PBMCs, mostly from graft donor cells, taken 360 days after TCRalphabeta/CD19-depleted stem cell transplant. These receptor sequences come from a boy in the first two years of life who had a stem cell transplant for SCID, so the T cells may come from the graft donor.

This clonotype occurred a few times. The rearrangement links TRBV20-1 to TRBJ2-7, with D perhaps matching TRBD1 (5 bases). Between the trimmed V and J ends, which lost 2 bases and 9 bases, there was a span of 17 bases. Germline V gene data show CDR1 as DFQATT and CDR2 as SNEGSKA (reference sequence). CDR3 length equals 13 residues. The CDR3 DNA is TGCAGTGCTAGACCCTCGACAGCCACGGGGCAGTACTTC. It codes for CSARPSTATGQYF.

This clonotype was recorded a few times. The gene calls are TRBV12-3 or TRBV12-4 and TRBJ1-1; 9 nucleotides align to TRBD1. The J segment lost 0 bases and the V segment lost 6 bases, leaving 5 bases of the junction unmatched. CDR3 size: 15 residues. CDR3 sequence: CASRPGQGMNTEAFF. DNA for the CDR3: TGTGCCAGCAGACCCGGACAGGGGATGAACACTGAAGCTTTCTTT.

The rearrangement joins TRBV28 to TRBJ2-7; tentatively, D is TRBD1 (5 bases). Germline assignment: CDR1 MDHEN and CDR2 SYDVKM. The CDR3 is 12 residues long. Between the trimmed V and J ends, which lost 5 bases and 9 bases, there was a span of 14 bases. In DNA form, the CDR3 reads TGTGCCAGCAGTCCCCCTACAAGGGGGCAGTACTTC. Translation: CASSPPTRGQYF. Full variable domain (remainder filled in from reference TRBV28 and TRBJ2-7): DVKVTQSSRYLVKRTGEKVFLECVQDMDHENMFWYRQDPGLGLRLIYFSYDVKMKEKGDIPEGYSVSREKKERFSLILESASTNQTSMYLCASSPPTRGQYFGPGTRLTVT.

This clonotype appeared a few times. The chain links TRBV7-9 to TRBJ2-1; 13 nucleotides agree with TRBD2. Losses at the gene ends were 5 bases for V and 4 bases for J; bases not matched to a gene: 5. Germline CDR1 and CDR2: SEHNR and FQNEAQ (reference sequence). This CDR3 has 16 residues. The CDR3 spells CASSRTSGGLYNEQFF. The CDR3 nucleotides read TGTGCCAGCAGCCGGACTAGCGGGGGACTATACAATGAGCAGTTCTTC. Filled out from reference TRBV7-9 and TRBJ2-1, the complete variable domain reads DTGVSQNPRHKITKRGQNVTFRCDPISEHNRLYWYRQTLGQGPEFLTYFQNEAQLEKSRLLSDRFSAERPKGSFSTLEIQRTEQGDSAMYLCASSRTSGGLYNEQFFGPGTRLTVL.

The rearrangement links TRBV7-2 to TRBJ2-2; no firm D call. The length of the CDR3 is 16 residues. Trimming took off 5 bases at V and 0 bases at J, with 13 bases between the two ends. Germline V gene sequence: CDR1 SGHTA, CDR2 FQGNSA. The CDR3 DNA is TGTGCCAGCAGCCATACTACTGCCGCGAACACCGGGGAGCTGTTTTTT. Translated: CASSHTTAANTGELFF. The complete variable domain, with remaining parts taken from reference TRBV7-2 and TRBJ2-2, reads GAGVSQSPSNKVTEKGKDVELRCDPISGHTALYWYRQSLGQGLEFLIYFQGNSAPDKSGLPSDRFSAERTGGSVSTLTIQRTQQEDSAVYLCASSHTTAANTGELFFGEGSRLTVL.

The gene calls are TRBV7-2 and TRBJ2-3; possible D gene TRBD2, 6 bases. The V end was cut by 0 bases, the J end by 0 bases, with 13 bases between. This CDR3 is 17 amino acids long. In germline, CDR1 is SGHTA, CDR2 FQGNSA. The CDR3 sequence: CASSLARGRGSTDTQYF. CDR3 DNA sequence: TGTGCCAGCAGCTTAGCGCGTGGGCGGGGTAGCACAGATACGCAGTATTTT. Complete variable domain (other parts from reference TRBV7-2 and TRBJ2-3): GAGVSQSPSNKVTEKGKDVELRCDPISGHTALYWYRQSLGQGLEFLIYFQGNSAPDKSGLPSDRFSAERTGGSVSTLTIQRTQQEDSAVYLCASSLARGRGSTDTQYFGPGTRLTVL.

This clonotype appeared a few times. The J gene is TRBJ1-4, the V gene TRBV12-3 or TRBV12-4; D unresolved. Deletions cut 2 bases from V and 3 bases from J, with 1 base between. This CDR3 region has 12 residues. The CDR3 sequence: CASSLSNEKLFF. For the CDR3, the DNA is TGTGCCAGCAGTTTATCTAATGAAAAACTGTTTTTT.

This clonotype has only a few counts. The chain links TRBV5-6 to TRBJ2-1; D could derive from TRBD1 or TRBD2 (5 bases each). Between the trimmed V and J ends, which lost 2 bases and 14 bases, there was a span of 11 bases. The CDR3 sequence is 11 residues long. CDR1 and CDR2 from the germline V gene are SGHDT and YYEEEE. The CDR3 reads CASSLGTREFF. DNA of the CDR3: TGTGCCAGCAGCTTAGGGACCCGGGAGTTCTTC.

The chain carries TRBV6-1 and TRBJ2-7; TRBD1 matches 9 bases. This CDR3 spans 15 amino acids. Per germline, CDR1 MNHNS and CDR2 SASEGT. The J segment lost 5 bases and the V segment lost 2 bases, leaving 7 bases of the junction unmatched. CDR3 loop: CASSEPGTGKNEQYF. DNA of the CDR3: TGTGCCAGCAGTGAACCGGGGACAGGGAAGAACGAGCAGTACTTC.

In its sample, this clonotype was seen once. The chain couples TRBV6-1 to TRBJ2-1; D is uncertain. The CDR3 covers 15 residues. Germline CDR1 is MNHNS and CDR2 is SASEGT. V was trimmed by 6 bases and J by 5 bases, leaving 17 bases between them. CDR3 DNA sequence: TGTGCCAGCAGAGTCGGAGCCGCATTTCACAATGAGCAGTTCTTC. Amino acid sequence: CASRVGAAFHNEQFF.

This clonotype has just a few counts. The gene calls are TRBV28 and TRBJ2-2; D uncertain. With 3 bases removed from V and 8 bases from J, the gap between germline ends came to 13 bases. The CDR3 extends over 14 amino acids. CDR1 MDHEN and CDR2 SYDVKM come from the germline V gene. The CDR3 sequence is CASSLYIGSGELFF. The CDR3 DNA sequence: TGTGCCAGCAGTTTGTATATTGGCTCAGGGGAGCTGTTTTTT.

The chain carries TRBV13 and TRBJ2-3; D may be TRBD1 or TRBD2 (5 bases each). The ends were cut back, 2 bases at V and 7 bases at J, with 16 bases in the middle. The CDR3 has 15 residues. The germline V gene has CDR1 PRHDT and CDR2 FYEKMQ (reference sequence). CDR3 amino acids: CASSLTLGTPHTQYF. CDR3 nucleotide sequence: TGTGCCAGCAGCTTAACCCTTGGGACCCCTCATACGCAGTATTTT.

This chain joins TRBV12-3 or TRBV12-4 and TRBJ2-3; possible D gene TRBD2, 5 bases. The CDR3 contains 17 residues. The germline V and J ends were trimmed by 3 bases and 1 base, with 17 bases remaining between them. CDR3 bases: TGTGCCAGCAGTTTCGGGCGTCTCGGCGGGCGCACAGATACGCAGTATTTT. It translates to CASSFGRLGGRTDTQYF.

This clonotype was picked up a small number of times. The chain carries TRBV12-3 or TRBV12-4 and TRBJ2-7; D might be TRBD2 (5 bases). Trimming removed 5 bases at V and 6 bases at J, with 11 bases between. This CDR3 has 12 amino acids. CDR3 residues: CASSPGRLEQYF. The CDR3 DNA reads as TGTGCCAGCAGTCCGGGGAGACTCGAGCAGTACTTC.

V is TRBV3-1 and J is TRBJ2-5, with D hard to call. The CDR3 runs 16 residues. Germline lookup yields CDR1 LGHDT and CDR2 YNNKEL (reference sequence). V was pared by 1 base and J by 0 bases, with 12 bases between. In DNA form, the CDR3 reads TGTGCCAGCAGCCAAGGGCCAGATTCGTACCAAGAGACCCAGTACTTC. This encodes CASSQGPDSYQETQYF.

For this clonotype: The junction shows a germline mismatch at one end, possibly a read error. V usage is TRBV14 and J usage is TRBJ2-5, with a possible D match to TRBD2 (5 bases). This CDR3 is 12 amino acids long. CDR1 and CDR2 (germline): SGHDN, FVKESK. This CDR3 reads CASSRREESQYF. For the CDR3, the DNA is TGTGCCAGCAGCCGCCGGGAAGAGTCCCAGTACTTC.

At least ten counts were recorded for this clonotype. In DNA form, the CDR3 reads TGCGCCAGCAGCCAAGTGGCGGGATCACCCCTCCACTTT. The encoded protein is CASSQVAGSPLHF. This chain joins TRBV4-3 and TRBJ1-6, with D unresolved. CDR3 length: 13 residues. Germline V lookup: CDR1 LGHNA, CDR2 YSLEER. V shed 1 base and J shed 10 bases, with 8 bases lying between them.

The chain recombines TRBV7-2 with TRBJ2-3; D not resolved. The CDR3 is made up of 12 amino acids. CDR1 is SGHTA and CDR2 is FQGNSA in the germline V gene. V was pared by 4 bases and J by 13 bases, with 15 bases between. The CDR3 coding sequence is TGTGCCAGCAGCTCACTACAGAGGAGCGAGTATTTT. It codes for CASSSLQRSEYF. Full variable domain (rest looked up from reference TRBV7-2 and TRBJ2-3): GAGVSQSPSNKVTEKGKDVELRCDPISGHTALYWYRQSLGQGLEFLIYFQGNSAPDKSGLPSDRFSAERTGGSVSTLTIQRTQQEDSAVYLCASSSLQRSEYFGPGTRLTVL.

This clonotype has just a few counts. This rearrangement joins TRBV20-1 to TRBJ2-7; D might be TRBD2 (6 bases). Germline CDR1 reads DFQATT; CDR2 reads SNEGSKA (reference sequence). The length of the CDR3 is 15 residues. The V and J ends lost 0 bases and 4 bases respectively, with 16 bases between them. The DNA of the CDR3 is TGCAGTGCTAGAGAGGGGGGACCAAAGCTTTACGAGCAGTACTTC. Its protein is CSAREGGPKLYEQYF.

This clonotype was observed a handful of times. CDR3 region: CSGGTASYNEQFF. The CDR3 DNA reads TGCAGCGGGGGGACAGCCTCCTACAATGAGCAGTTCTTC. This chain joins TRBV29-1 and TRBJ2-1, with 7 bases lining up with TRBD1. With V trimmed by 7 bases and J by 0 bases, 3 bases remained unmatched. This CDR3 contains 13 residues. The germline CDR1 and CDR2 sequences are SQVTM and ANQGSEA.

This clonotype was seen only a few times. V is TRBV19 and J is TRBJ2-3, with unresolved D. The CDR3 spans 13 residues. Trimming removed 11 bases at V and 3 bases at J, with 15 bases between. Germline values: CDR1 LNHDA, CDR2 SQIVND (reference sequence). The CDR3 region has the DNA TGTGCCGCTCGGCCCAGCGCTACAGATACGCAGTATTTT. Its protein product is CAARPSATDTQYF.

This clonotype was observed a handful of times. The chain joins TRBV2 to TRBJ2-1; 11 nucleotides agree with TRBD1. Germline trimming cut 7 bases from V and 11 bases from J; bases unmatched to any gene: 10. The CDR3 loop spans 14 amino acids. CDR1 and CDR2 (germline): SNHLY, FYNNEI. This CDR3 reads CASIPGQGGEKQFF. CDR3 nucleotides: TGTGCCAGCATCCCGGGACAGGGGGGGGAAAAGCAGTTCTTC.

The chain carries TRBV24-1 and TRBJ2-1, with 11 positions matching TRBD1. The CDR3 runs to 17 residues. The junction had 6 bases not matched to a gene; V was cut back by 4 bases and J by 2 bases. Germline CDR1 is KGHDR and CDR2 is SFDVKD. The CDR3 protein is CATSEFPGQGAYNEQFF. Written as DNA, the CDR3 is TGTGCCACCAGTGAGTTCCCGGGACAGGGGGCCTACAATGAGCAGTTCTTC.

This clonotype was seen many times. The V call is TRBV20-1, the J call TRBJ2-3; D gene ambiguous. The CDR3 sequence is 11 residues long. V was trimmed by 0 bases and J by 4 bases, leaving 2 bases between them. Germline CDR1 is DFQATT and CDR2 is SNEGSKA (reference sequence). The CDR3 DNA is TGCAGTGCTAGAGACCCAGATACGCAGTATTTT. The encoded protein is CSARDPDTQYF.

The table lists this clonotype with a few counts. The CDR3 spells CASSRGLTGAEQYF. The CDR3 DNA follows: TGCGCCAGCAGCCGAGGATTGACAGGGGCCGAGCAGTACTTC. The chain links TRBV4-3 to TRBJ2-7; 8 bases line up with TRBD1. Germline CDR1 reads LGHNA; CDR2 reads YSLEER. V lost 4 bases to trimming and J lost 6 bases; unmatched junction nucleotides: 8. CDR3 length: 14 residues.

This rearrangement joins TRBV4-3 to TRBJ2-3; D gene ambiguous. This CDR3 contains 12 residues. Germline V gives CDR1 LGHNA, CDR2 YSLEER. Deletions cut 1 base from V and 10 bases from J, with 9 bases between. CDR3 region: CASSQGGSPQYF. CDR3 sequence (DNA): TGCGCCAGCAGCCAAGGGGGTAGCCCGCAGTATTTT.

This clonotype has more than one count but fewer than ten. This chain uses TRBV28 with TRBJ2-3; tentatively, D is TRBD1 (5 bases). The germline gives CDR1 MDHEN, CDR2 SYDVKM. The CDR3 length is 15 residues. Trimming cost V 6 bases and J 13 bases, with 26 bases left between them. The CDR3 nucleotides are TGTGCCAGCAGCCTCGCGACAGCTCTCTCCTACCTAAAGTATTTT. Encoded protein: CASSLATALSYLKYF. Based on the CDR3 plus reference TRBV28 and TRBJ2-3, the full variable domain is DVKVTQSSRYLVKRTGEKVFLECVQDMDHENMFWYRQDPGLGLRLIYFSYDVKMKEKGDIPEGYSVSREKKERFSLILESASTNQTSMYLCASSLATALSYLKYFGPGTRLTVL.

V gene TRBV4-2 combines with J gene TRBJ2-7, with 14 bases identical to TRBD2. Germline CDR1 and CDR2: LGHNA and YNFKEQ. The CDR3 length is 17 residues. The junction had 5 bases not matched to a gene; V was cut back by 0 bases and J by 4 bases. The CDR3 DNA reads TGTGCCAGCAGCCAAGATGGGACTAGCGGGGGCGAGTACGAGCAGTACTTC. It codes for CASSQDGTSGGEYEQYF.

V is TRBV12-3 or TRBV12-4 and J is TRBJ2-7; weak D call: TRBD1 (6 bases). V lost 5 bases and J lost 6, with 17 bases in between. The CDR3 extends over 14 amino acids. Here the CDR3 DNA reads TGTGCCAGCAGTCAAGAGACAGGAAGAAGCGAGCAGTACTTC. It specifies CASSQETGRSEQYF.

This clonotype was seen a handful of times. The rearrangement links TRBV12-3 or TRBV12-4 to TRBJ2-3, with 10 bases identical to TRBD1. The CDR3 extends over 15 amino acids. Trimming cost V 6 bases and J 5 bases; bases outside gene matches: 8. CDR3 coding DNA: TGTGCCAGCAGCTTGACAGGGGGCAGGAGAGATACGCAGTATTTT. The encoded protein is CASSLTGGRRDTQYF.

The chain carries TRBV20-1 and TRBJ2-7; 10 bases line up with TRBD1. V trimming: 4 bases; J trimming: 0 bases; junction bases outside the gene matches: 6. There are 15 residues in the CDR3. From germline, CDR1 is DFQATT and CDR2 SNEGSKA (reference sequence). The CDR3: CSAKWTGGPSYEQYF. CDR3 in DNA: TGCAGTGCTAAATGGACAGGGGGACCCTCCTACGAGCAGTACTTC.

The chain carries TRBV20-1 and TRBJ2-5, with 7 bases aligning to TRBD2. Germline V gene data show CDR1 as DFQATT and CDR2 as SNEGSKA (reference sequence). The V and J ends lost 0 bases and 5 bases, in that order; junction bases with no gene match: 9. This CDR3 has 15 residues. The CDR3 sequence is CSARDGGGAGETQYF. The CDR3 region has the DNA TGCAGTGCTAGAGATGGCGGGGGAGCCGGGGAGACCCAGTACTTC.